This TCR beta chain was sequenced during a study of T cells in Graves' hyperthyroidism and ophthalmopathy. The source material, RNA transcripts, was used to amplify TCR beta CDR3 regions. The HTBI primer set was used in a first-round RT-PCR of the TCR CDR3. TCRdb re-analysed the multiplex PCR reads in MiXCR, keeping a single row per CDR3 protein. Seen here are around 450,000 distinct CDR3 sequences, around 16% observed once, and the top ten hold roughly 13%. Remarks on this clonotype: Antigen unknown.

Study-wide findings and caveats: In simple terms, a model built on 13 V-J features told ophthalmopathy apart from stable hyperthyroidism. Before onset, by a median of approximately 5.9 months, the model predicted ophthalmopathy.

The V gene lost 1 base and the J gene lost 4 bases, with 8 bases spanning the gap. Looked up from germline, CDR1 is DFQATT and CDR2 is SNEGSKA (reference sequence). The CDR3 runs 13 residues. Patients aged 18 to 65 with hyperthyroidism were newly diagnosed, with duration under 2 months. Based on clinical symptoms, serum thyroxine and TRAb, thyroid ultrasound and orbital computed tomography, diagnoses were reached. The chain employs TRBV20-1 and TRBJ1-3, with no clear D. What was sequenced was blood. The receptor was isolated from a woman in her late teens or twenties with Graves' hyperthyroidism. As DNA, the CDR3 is TGCAGTGCTAGAGGGAACGAGGGAAACACCATATATTTT. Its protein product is CSARGNEGNTIYF.